This TCR beta chain was retrieved from a study of CD8+CD57+ T cells in acquired aplastic anemia (dated by TCRdb to the late 2010s). For the wider study: Extracted DNA from sorted CD4+ and CD8+ cells averaged 3.2 ug, ranging from roughly 0.2 to 30 ug. CD8+CD57+ expansion was defined as frequency above the mean frequency observed in healthy subjects. Summary of the overall study and its limitations: CD8+ Simpson's diversity did not differ significantly between patients and healthy controls (P=0.060). Some 30 CD8+ CDR3 sequences were shared between patients and controls but appeared highly expressed in patients and within their immunodominant clones.

Expansion of CD8+CD57+ cells had been shown by flow cytometry in the patients chosen for sequencing. All patients had severe acquired aplastic anemia diagnosed by International Study of Aplastic Anemia and Agranulocytosis and Camitta criteria. No therapy had been received by the patients at the time of blood sampling. In this study, sorted CD4+ and CD8+ T cells from the blood of healthy subjects and of severe aplastic anemia patients had their TCR repertoires deep-sequenced. In the USA, patient enrollment took place under clinicaltrials.gov protocols 00001620, 01623167, 00001397, 00071045, 00081523 and 00961064. Ficoll-Paque density gradient centrifugation was used to isolate peripheral blood mononuclear cells. CD4+ and CD8+ T cells were sorted by FACS or magnetic beads before DNA extraction. This clonotype was seen a handful of times. Its cognate antigen has yet to be identified. There are no base qualities to consult, and no much larger clone falls within one base.

Based on the germline V gene, the CDR1 and CDR2 sequences are LGHNA and YSLEER. V lost 0 bases and J lost 7 bases, and the count of bases not matched to a germline gene is 7. The CDR3 spans 15 residues, from the cysteine through the phenylalanine. The sequence is cut down to CDR3 DNA, 45 bases in frame from base 1. Profiling of TCR beta VDJ combinations and CDR3 sequences used genomic DNA as the template. An Illumina HiSeq 2000 was used for TCR repertoire sequencing. Regarding the original processing steps: TRBV/TRBJ rearrangement plots, CDR3 size and DJ length profiles, and Simpson's diversity index were used to assess repertoires. Whichever DNA sequence was most abundant in the deep sequencing data was defined as the immunodominant clone. CDR3 amino acid sequences were checked for sharing across subjects and were also compared against the VDJdb database and published repertoires. Using fastp at Q25 and MiXCR, TCRdb reprocessed the public reads and kept productive beta chains. Entries that share a CDR3 protein sequence are merged under the most common genes and DNA. The V and J calls were determined by TCRdb, not by the authors. Here the sample has 180,000 or so distinct CDR3 sequences; approximately 48% occur a single time. The ten top clones hold about 1.8% of the sample.

The sequencing input was sorted CD4+, CD8+, or CD8+CD57+ T cells (not recorded which) from PBMCs. The TCR originated in a human donor with aplastic anemia. The chain joins TRBV4-3 to TRBJ1-2; 8 middle bases align to TRBD1. This receptor carries the CDR3 CASSQEVQGVGGYTF. DNA sequence: TGCGCCAGCAGCCAAGAGGTACAGGGGGTTGGTGGCTACACCTTC.